These T cell receptor beta chains were read from a single sample in a study of T cell responses to AZD1222 COVID-19 vaccine. Sequencing used immunoSEQ multiplex PCR; TCRdb keeps in-frame clones, though not all of them. This sample has approximately 140,000 clones, with roughly 80% found just once. The input for sequencing was peripheral blood, taken on day 0 of MenACWY control vaccination. The source of these receptors is an adult in good health. Each CDR3 is given with its conserved first and last residue. Fields, in order: clone size, V gene, D gene, J gene, CDR3 protein, CDR3 DNA. D genes are given only for firm matches. Only part of the rows carry a size: once, few, many, or a class if the clone is expanded.

>many|TRBV19|TRBD1|TRBJ1-2
CASAQGAYGYTF
TGTGCCAGTGCACAGGGGGCCTATGGCTACACCTTC
>NA|TRBV18|NA|TRBJ1-2
CASSQIYGYTF
TGTGCCAGCTCACAGATCTATGGCTACACCTTC
>NA|TRBV14|TRBD1|TRBJ1-3
CASSGRDRGFGNTIYF
TGTGCCAGCAGCGGCCGGGACAGGGGGTTTGGAAACACCATATATTTT
>once|TRBV9|NA|TRBJ1-6
CASSVGPQADNSPLHF
TGTGCCAGCAGCGTAGGTCCCCAAGCCGATAATTCACCCCTCCACTTT
>NA|TRBV14|TRBD1|TRBJ2-1
CASSQDIGQGTNNEQFF
TGTGCCAGCAGCCAAGATATTGGACAGGGTACGAACAATGAGCAGTTCTTC
>NA|TRBV2|NA|TRBJ2-2
CASRRTGELFF
TGTGCCAGCAGGAGGACCGGGGAGCTGTTTTTT
>NA|TRBV4-1|NA|TRBJ2-1
CASSPSPTPSSYNEQFF
TGCGCCAGCAGCCCTTCCCCAACGCCTAGCTCCTACAATGAGCAGTTCTTC
>NA|TRBV4-1|NA|TRBJ2-7
CASSQAIIGGQSYEQYF
TGCGCCAGCAGCCAAGCAATCATTGGCGGACAGTCCTACGAGCAGTACTTC
>once|TRBV10-3|NA|TRBJ1-5
CAISSRDDSNQPQHF
TGTGCCATCTCCAGCAGGGATGATAGCAATCAGCCCCAGCATTTT
>NA|TRBV10-1|NA|TRBJ1-6
CASSGEGPASPLHF
TGCGCCAGCAGTGGAGAGGGCCCGGCTTCACCCCTCCACTTT
>NA|TRBV5-1|NA|TRBJ2-2
CASSFYRDTGELFF
TGCGCCAGCAGCTTTTACCGGGACACCGGGGAGCTGTTTTTT
>NA|TRBV28|NA|TRBJ2-4
CATHVRAKNIQYF
TGTGCCACCCACGTGAGGGCCAAAAACATTCAGTACTTC
>once|TRBV6-5|TRBD2|TRBJ2-1
CASRERGGRNNEQFF
TGTGCCAGCAGAGAGCGGGGGGGACGTAACAATGAGCAGTTCTTC
>NA|TRBV28|NA|TRBJ1-1
CASSSTGGEDTEAFF
TGTGCCAGCAGTTCCACAGGAGGGGAGGACACTGAAGCTTTCTTT
>NA|TRBV25-1|NA|TRBJ1-1
CASSLKAGGEAFF
TGTGCCAGCAGTTTGAAGGCTGGGGGTGAAGCTTTCTTT
>NA|TRBV2|NA|TRBJ2-2
CASRETEYTGELFF
TGTGCCAGCAGGGAGACAGAATACACCGGGGAGCTGTTTTTT
>NA|TRBV11-3|TRBD2|TRBJ2-1
CASSPKMGAGVTYNEQFF
TGTGCCAGCAGCCCCAAAATGGGAGCGGGGGTAACCTACAATGAGCAGTTCTTC
>NA|TRBV19|TRBD1|TRBJ2-1
CASSKGQSLDEQFF
TGTGCCAGTAGTAAGGGACAGAGTCTCGATGAGCAGTTCTTC
>NA|TRBV5-5|NA|TRBJ1-1
CASSLQQGVTEAFF
TGTGCCAGCAGCTTGCAGCAGGGTGTCACTGAAGCTTTCTTT
>NA|TRBV7-9|TRBD2|TRBJ2-3
CASSPRDYPDTQYF
TGTGCCAGCAGCCCCCGGGACTACCCAGATACGCAGTATTTT
>NA|TRBV2|TRBD1|TRBJ2-5
CASSYRGETQYF
TGTGCCAGCAGTTACAGGGGGGAGACCCAGTACTTC
>once|TRBV14|TRBD2|TRBJ2-1
CASSQFFQRGYNEQFF
TGTGCCAGCAGCCAATTTTTCCAGCGGGGCTACAATGAGCAGTTCTTC
>few|TRBV6-6|NA|TRBJ1-3
CASSYSSPRGNTIYF
TGTGCCAGCAGTTACTCGTCTCCCCGGGGAAACACCATATATTTT
>NA|TRBV10-1|NA|TRBJ2-2
CASGARRGRLTELFF
TGCGCCAGCGGGGCACGGAGGGGCCGACTAACGGAGCTGTTTTTT
>NA|TRBV11-2|NA|TRBJ1-1
CASSLEPGPNAEAFF
TGTGCCAGCAGCTTAGAACCAGGCCCAAACGCTGAAGCTTTCTTT
>NA|TRBV10-1|NA|TRBJ2-3
CASSDRGRGGTQYF
TGCGCCAGCAGTGACAGGGGGCGCGGGGGTACGCAGTATTTT
>NA|TRBV11-3|NA|TRBJ2-1
CASSSRENSYNEQFF
TGTGCCAGCAGCTCCAGGGAAAACTCCTACAATGAGCAGTTCTTC
>NA|TRBV27|NA|TRBJ1-2
CASSLSAGNYGYTF
TGTGCCAGCAGTTTATCTGCAGGGAACTATGGCTACACCTTC
>NA|TRBV12-3/TRBV12-4|NA|TRBJ2-1
CASSLGGGNEQFF
TGTGCCAGCAGTTTAGGAGGGGGGAATGAGCAGTTCTTC
>NA|TRBV5-1|NA|TRBJ1-2
CASSLDGRGINGYTF
TGCGCCAGCAGCTTGGACGGCAGGGGAATCAATGGCTACACCTTC
>NA|TRBV5-4|NA|TRBJ2-1
CASSRPNNEQFF
TGTGCCAGCAGCCGGCCGAACAATGAGCAGTTCTTC
>NA|TRBV6-1|TRBD1|TRBJ1-5
CASSVRQGAGHNQPQHF
TGTGCCAGCAGTGTAAGACAGGGGGCTGGTCACAATCAGCCCCAGCATTTT
>medium-sized|TRBV4-1|NA|TRBJ2-1
CASSQVGGNEQFF
TGCGCCAGCAGCCAAGTTGGAGGCAATGAGCAGTTCTTC
>NA|TRBV5-1|NA|TRBJ2-6
CASSLDSSGANVLTF
TGCGCCAGCAGCTTGGATTCCTCTGGGGCCAACGTCCTGACTTTC
>NA|TRBV7-8|NA|TRBJ2-2
CASSLGEGARTGELFF
TGTGCCAGCAGCTTAGGGGAGGGGGCACGGACCGGGGAGCTGTTTTTT
>NA|TRBV6-2/TRBV6-3|NA|TRBJ1-2
CASSPFVYGYTF
TGTGCCAGCAGCCCGTTCGTCTATGGCTACACCTTC
>once|TRBV27|NA|TRBJ2-5
CASSLSRVRETQYF
TGTGCCAGCAGTTTAAGCAGGGTCAGGGAGACCCAGTACTTC
>NA|TRBV7-3|NA|TRBJ2-3
CASSLKGAFDTQYF
TGTGCCAGCAGCTTAAAAGGGGCGTTTGATACGCAGTATTTT
>NA|TRBV5-6|NA|TRBJ2-6
CASEEGLGSGANVLTF
TGTGCCAGCGAGGAGGGATTGGGATCTGGGGCCAACGTCCTGACTTTC
>NA|TRBV6-1|NA|TRBJ1-3
CASSEGMGRVYTIYF
TGTGCCAGCAGTGAAGGGATGGGACGGGTGTACACCATATATTTT
>NA|TRBV30|TRBD1|TRBJ1-3
CAWSGQGTPGNTIYF
TGTGCCTGGAGTGGACAGGGTACCCCTGGAAACACCATATATTTT
>NA|TRBV4-1|TRBD2|TRBJ2-1
CASSPDGTSRVSYNEQFF
TGCGCCAGCAGCCCCGATGGGACTAGTAGAGTTTCCTACAATGAGCAGTTCTTC
>NA|TRBV2|NA|TRBJ1-2
CASREPSAGEVYTF
TGTGCCAGCAGAGAACCCAGCGCCGGGGAGGTCTACACCTTC
>NA|TRBV9|TRBD1|TRBJ1-2
CASSVGRGLGRNYGYTF
TGTGCCAGCAGCGTTGGCAGGGGGCTTGGTAGGAACTATGGCTACACCTTC
>NA|TRBV7-8|NA|TRBJ1-1
CASSLGAGGTTQAFF
TGTGCCAGCAGCTTAGGGGCGGGAGGGACGACCCAAGCTTTCTTT
>NA|TRBV11-3|NA|TRBJ2-3
CASSFRGAPTDTQYF
TGTGCCAGCAGCTTTAGAGGGGCCCCCACAGATACGCAGTATTTT
>NA|TRBV2|TRBD2|TRBJ2-2
CASRLAFTGELFF
TGTGCCAGCAGACTAGCGTTCACCGGGGAGCTGTTTTTT
>few|TRBV28|NA|TRBJ2-2
CASRMDLNTGELFF
TGTGCCAGCAGAATGGACCTAAACACCGGGGAGCTGTTTTTT
>once|TRBV7-9|TRBD1|TRBJ2-5
CASSLLQGGAETQYF
TGTGCCAGCAGCTTACTCCAAGGGGGCGCGGAGACCCAGTACTTC
>NA|TRBV2|NA|TRBJ2-7
CASRGTGRAYEQYF
TGTGCCAGCCGTGGAACGGGCAGGGCCTACGAGCAGTACTTC
>once|TRBV6-5|TRBD1|TRBJ2-3
CATGEGALTDTQYF
TGTGCCACCGGAGAGGGGGCCCTCACAGATACGCAGTATTTT
>NA|TRBV18|NA|TRBJ1-5
CASSRTTIYSNQPQHF
TGTGCCAGCTCACGAACGACCATTTATAGCAATCAGCCCCAGCATTTT
>once|TRBV29-1|TRBD1|TRBJ1-1
CSVMGQITEAFF
TGCAGCGTTATGGGACAGATAACTGAAGCTTTCTTT
>NA|TRBV11-3|NA|TRBJ2-2
CASSLGVTGELFF
TGTGCCAGCAGCTTAGGAGTAACCGGGGAGCTGTTTTTT
>NA|TRBV12-2|NA|TRBJ1-5
CASRLQDRGPLNQPQHF
TGTGCAAGTCGCTTACAGGACAGGGGGCCTTTGAATCAGCCCCAGCATTTT
>NA|TRBV29-1|NA|TRBJ2-1
CSVEEDTAGYEQFF
TGCAGCGTTGAGGAAGACACCGCGGGCTATGAGCAGTTCTTC
>NA|TRBV9|NA|TRBJ2-1
CASSVVGGAGPDEQFF
TGTGCCAGCAGCGTAGTGGGGGGGGCCGGGCCAGATGAGCAGTTCTTC
>NA|TRBV30|NA|TRBJ2-1
CAWSVPGSYNEQFF
TGTGCCTGGAGTGTACCCGGATCCTACAATGAGCAGTTCTTC
>once|TRBV9|NA|TRBJ2-2
CASSVGPNTGELFF
TGTGCCAGCAGCGTAGGGCCGAACACCGGGGAGCTGTTTTTT